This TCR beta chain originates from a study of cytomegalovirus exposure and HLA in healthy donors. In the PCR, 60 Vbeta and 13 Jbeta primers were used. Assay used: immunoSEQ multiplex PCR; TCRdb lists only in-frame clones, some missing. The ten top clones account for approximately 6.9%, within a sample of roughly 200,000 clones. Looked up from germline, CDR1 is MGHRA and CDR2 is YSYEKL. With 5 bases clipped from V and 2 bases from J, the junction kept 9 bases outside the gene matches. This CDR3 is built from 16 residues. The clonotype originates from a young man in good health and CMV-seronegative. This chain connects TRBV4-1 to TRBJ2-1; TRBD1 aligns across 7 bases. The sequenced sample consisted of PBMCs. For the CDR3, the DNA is TGCGCCAGCAGCTCGCGACAGGGTAACCCCTACAATGAGCAGTTCTTC. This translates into CASSSRQGNPYNEQFF.